Included here is one T cell receptor (beta chain) sequence, with context. Followed over time, Seattle patients had been enrolled while infection was active. The source of the sample is a study of blood T cell repertoires in COVID-19. Overall study context: COVID-19 samples collected from the United States, Italy and Spain covered acute and convalescent phases. The analysed material was cDNA or gDNA that came from T cells, B-cell-depleted T cells, or PBMCs.

Study processing details: Estimated nucleated cell counts came from reference gene primer amplification. The method was immunoSEQ multiplex PCR; TCRdb's version includes in-frame clones alone and lacks a portion of them. V and J calls and clone size are given by that table; D and trimming were obtained from the DNA. Among 200,000 to 250,000 clones, around 86% were seen once, and the ten largest hold 8.2%. Germline values: CDR1 MDHEN, CDR2 SYDVKM. V dropped 6 bases and J dropped 2 bases, with 5 bases sitting between them. This CDR3 region has 12 residues. This TCR derives from a woman at least 80 years old with COVID-19, enrolled during active disease. The sample taken for sequencing was peripheral blood. V gene TRBV28 combines with J gene TRBJ2-1; D gene unclear. Here the CDR3 reads CASRSPYNEQFF. The CDR3, as DNA: TGTGCCAGCAGGAGCCCCTACAATGAGCAGTTCTTC.